This is a list of T cell receptor beta chains from one sample in a study of CD8+CD57+ T cells in acquired aplastic anemia. TCRdb re-derived calls from the reads in MiXCR, one entry per CDR3 protein. The sample yields 310,000 or so distinct CDR3 sequences, under 60% seen once. The source material was sorted CD4+, CD8+, or CD8+CD57+ T cells (not recorded which) from PBMCs. The source of these receptors is a human donor with aplastic anemia. CDR3s include the opening cysteine and the closing phenylalanine or tryptophan. Each record gives: V gene, J gene, CDR3 protein.

TRBV6-4	TRBJ2-3	CASSDIGTSTDTQYF
TRBV7-2	TRBJ1-1	CASSWQGDTEAFF
TRBV20-1	TRBJ2-7	CSAKVFRGSSSRYEQYF
TRBV7-9	TRBJ2-7	CASSSGQGHYEQYF
TRBV2	TRBJ2-3	CASRPGQGVDTQYF
TRBV12-3/TRBV12-4	TRBJ1-1	CASSLGVRTEAFF
TRBV13	TRBJ2-7	CASSLGAGGPGEQYF
TRBV7-9	TRBJ2-5	CASSPLNRAQETQYF
TRBV7-3	TRBJ2-3	CTSSPGGVRDTQYF
TRBV10-2	TRBJ2-3	CASSESLGQGGTDTQYF
TRBV24-1	TRBJ2-7	CATSATGNSYEQYF
TRBV7-2	TRBJ2-2	CASSLGRNTGELFF
TRBV11-2	TRBJ2-7	CASSPGTSGFYEQYF
TRBV29-1	TRBJ2-3	CSVLGLLAGEVHSTDTQYF
TRBV20-1	TRBJ1-5	CSARDRKGGKNQPQHF
TRBV29-1	TRBJ2-7	CSAGDSSYEQYF
TRBV12-3/TRBV12-4	TRBJ2-7	CASSPHGTGGSYEQYF
TRBV15	TRBJ2-7	CATSRGGGGAYEQYF
TRBV19	TRBJ1-4	CASNRADEKLFF
TRBV7-2	TRBJ2-7	CASSPQEGSYEQYF
TRBV6-1	TRBJ1-5	CASSPQGLGQPQHF
TRBV10-3	TRBJ1-2	CAISESGEWEHGYTF
TRBV2	TRBJ2-1	CASSSRDFRLSEQFF
TRBV6-6	TRBJ2-5	CASSIRTGGQETQYF
TRBV6-1	TRBJ2-7	CASSEPNYEQYF
TRBV5-1	TRBJ2-2	CASSRQQGGTGELFF
TRBV7-8	TRBJ1-2	CASSPVPSIYGYTF